The 21 T cell receptor beta chains below were found in one sample sequenced in a study of Ad26.COV2.S vaccination and SARS-CoV-2 variants. Sequencing was performed with immunoSEQ multiplex PCR; in TCRdb, only in-frame clones are kept and a portion is missing. The sample records about 680,000 clones, about 89% being singletons. Described treatment: roughly 18 received Ad26.COV2.S at low or high dose, single or two shots; 5 received placebo; per-sample allocation not given. Collection of the samples took place on day 63 after the first injection of vaccine or placebo. Here the sequenced sample was peripheral blood, taken in a trial of Ad26.COV2.S vaccine versus placebo. Receptor source: a person aged 18-60 years who received the Ad26.COV2.S COVID-19 vaccine or a placebo.

The J gene is TRBJ2-1, the V gene TRBV28; possibly TRBD1 for D (5 bases). Germline assignment: CDR1 MDHEN and CDR2 SYDVKM. The V end was cut by 1 base, the J end by 5 bases, with 18 bases between. The CDR3 runs 17 residues. The CDR3 region has the DNA TGTGCCAGCAGTTTATTCCCCACCATTGGACAAGACAATGAGCAGTTCTTC. Its protein is CASSLFPTIGQDNEQFF.

This rearrangement joins TRBV10-3 to TRBJ2-7; D is unresolved. Germline-derived CDR1 and CDR2 are ENHRY and SYGVKD. This CDR3 region has 10 residues. Trimming removed 11 bases at V and 3 bases at J, with 8 bases between. In DNA form, the CDR3 reads TGTGCCTTTCCGGTCTACGAGCAGTACTTC. It translates to CAFPVYEQYF.

The chain carries TRBV5-6 and TRBJ1-5; D is undetermined. Deletions cut 1 base from V and 0 bases from J, with 8 bases between. The CDR3 consists of 15 residues. CDR1 and CDR2 (germline): SGHDT, YYEEEE. The CDR3 sequence: CASSLSGDSNQPQHF. DNA for the CDR3: TGTGCCAGCAGCTTGTCTGGGGATAGCAATCAGCCCCAGCATTTT.

This chain joins TRBV30 and TRBJ2-1, with TRBD1 identical over 10 bases. Per the germline V gene, CDR1 is GTSNPN and CDR2 is SVGIG (reference sequence). After removal of 8 bases from V and 14 bases from J, the junction contained 6 bases not matched to a gene. There are 10 residues in the CDR3. The CDR3 sequence is CAGGQGVKFF. For the CDR3, the DNA is TGTGCCGGCGGACAGGGGGTGAAGTTCTTC.

The chain carries TRBV24-1 and TRBJ2-3; 8 bases align to TRBD2. CDR3 length equals 17 residues. V shed 4 bases and J 1 base; nucleotides not matched to a gene: 9. Germline CDR1 and CDR2: KGHDR and SFDVKD. CDR3 in amino acids: CATSDSIAGFGTDTQYF. The CDR3 nucleotides read TGTGCCACCAGTGACTCCATAGCGGGATTCGGCACAGATACGCAGTATTTT.

The rearrangement joins TRBV2 to TRBJ1-2, with D perhaps TRBD1 (6 bases). Deletions cut 1 base from V and 1 base from J, with 7 bases between. Germline CDR1 is SNHLY and CDR2 is FYNNEI. The CDR3 contains 14 residues. The chain's CDR3 is CASSEGRGNYGYTF. The CDR3 coding sequence is TGTGCCAGCAGTGAAGGCAGGGGTAACTATGGCTACACCTTC.

The chain uses TRBV30 and TRBJ1-2; 7 positions agree with TRBD1. The CDR3 is made up of 14 amino acids. With 4 bases clipped from V and 3 bases from J, the junction kept 8 bases outside the gene matches. Germline lookup yields CDR1 GTSNPN and CDR2 SVGIG (reference sequence). This CDR3 reads CAWKRQGSYYGYTF. For the CDR3, the DNA is TGTGCCTGGAAGAGACAGGGATCGTACTATGGCTACACCTTC.

J is TRBJ1-1 and V is TRBV12-5; 8 positions match TRBD1. CDR3 length: 15 amino acids. The V gene's germline CDR1 is LGHNT and CDR2 FRNRAP. V trimming: 2 bases; J trimming: 1 base; junction bases outside the gene matches: 3. DNA of the CDR3: TGTGCTAGTGGTTTGAACAGGGGGACGAACACTGAAGCTTTCTTT. This translates into CASGLNRGTNTEAFF.

The chain couples TRBV3-1 (or the pseudogene TRBV3-2) to TRBJ2-5; D may match TRBD1 or TRBD2 (6 bases each). The CDR3 consists of 16 residues. Germline loops: CDR1 LGHDT, CDR2 YNNKEL (reference sequence). V lost 4 bases and J 5 bases, leaving 20 bases between the germline ends. CDR3 loop: CASSLGGQGGRETQYF. The DNA for the CDR3 is TGTGCCAGCAGCCTAGGGGGGCAGGGCGGTCGGGAGACCCAGTACTTC.

The chain combines TRBV29-1 with TRBJ2-3; D is uncertain. Germline V gene data show CDR1 as SQVTM and CDR2 as ANQGSEA. The V end was cut by 4 bases, the J end by 2 bases, with 10 bases between. CDR3 length: 13 amino acids. CDR3 sequence: CSVVGRYTDTQYF. For the CDR3, the DNA is TGCAGCGTTGTGGGCAGGTACACAGATACGCAGTATTTT.

This clone was recorded a few times. The rearrangement joins TRBV30 to TRBJ1-2; D remains ambiguous. Germline V gene data show CDR1 as GTSNPN and CDR2 as SVGIG (reference sequence). The CDR3 sequence is 13 residues long. V lost 0 bases to trimming and J lost 8 bases, with 13 bases between them. CDR3 in amino acids: CAWSVVGERGYTF. DNA of the CDR3: TGTGCCTGGAGTGTAGTCGGGGAGAGGGGCTACACCTTC. Variable domain in full (rest from reference TRBV30 and TRBJ1-2): SQTIHQWPATLVQPVGSPLSLECTVEGTSNPNLYWYRQAAGRGLQLLFYSVGIGQISSEVPQNLSASRPQDRQFILSSKKLLLSDSGFYLCAWSVVGERGYTFGSGTRLTVV.

The genes are TRBV7-9 and TRBJ2-7; 13 bases agree with TRBD2. Losses at the gene ends were 0 bases for V and 2 bases for J; bases not matched to a gene: 7. Germline CDR1 is SEHNR and CDR2 is FQNEAQ (reference sequence). The CDR3 extends over 18 amino acids. The chain's CDR3 is CASSLAGSTSGRAYEQYF. CDR3 sequence (DNA): TGTGCCAGCAGCTTAGCGGGCTCTACTAGCGGGAGGGCCTACGAGCAGTACTTC.

This rearrangement joins TRBV19 to TRBJ1-1; unclear D gene. The CDR3 has 15 residues. Per the germline V gene, CDR1 is LNHDA and CDR2 is SQIVND (reference sequence). Trimming pared 3 bases from V and 0 bases from J, leaving 11 bases between. The CDR3 coding sequence is TGTGCCAGTAGTATTATACCCAGTATGAACACTGAAGCTTTCTTT. Translation gives CASSIIPSMNTEAFF.

The chain recombines TRBV12-3 or TRBV12-4 with TRBJ1-2; D ambiguous. Trimming removed 5 bases at V and 7 bases at J, with 11 bases between. CDR3 length equals 12 residues. The CDR3: CASSPHLAGYTF. The CDR3 nucleotides are TGTGCCAGCAGTCCCCATTTGGCTGGCTACACCTTC.

The V gene is TRBV10-3, the J gene TRBJ1-4; tentatively, D is TRBD1 (5 bases). Looked up from germline, CDR1 is ENHRY and CDR2 is SYGVKD. CDR3 length equals 15 residues. V was trimmed by 4 bases and J by 1 base, leaving 10 bases between them. This CDR3 is CAISATGGTNEKLFF. The CDR3 DNA reads as TGTGCCATCAGTGCCACAGGAGGAACTAATGAAAAACTGTTTTTT.

This clone was picked up one time. V gene TRBV9 combines with J gene TRBJ2-7, with a possible D match to TRBD1 (6 bases). CDR1 and CDR2 (germline): SGDLS, YYNGEE. The V and J ends lost 5 bases and 3 bases respectively, with 18 bases between them. This CDR3 is 15 amino acids long. The CDR3 here is CASSPLGTNLYEQYF. For the CDR3, the DNA is TGTGCCAGCAGTCCTCTCGGGACAAACCTCTACGAGCAGTACTTC.

The gene calls are TRBV7-9 and TRBJ1-5; 7 bases align to TRBD1. This CDR3 region has 13 residues. V dropped 5 bases and J dropped 6; count of bases not matched to a gene: 4. Germline CDR1 reads SEHNR; CDR2 reads FQNEAQ (reference sequence). The DNA of the CDR3 is TGTGCCAGCAGCCACGACAGGGCTCAGCCCCAGCATTTT. Protein: CASSHDRAQPQHF.

The chain couples TRBV7-9 to TRBJ1-5, with unresolved D. CDR1 is SEHNR and CDR2 is FQNEAQ in the germline V gene (reference sequence). V was shortened by 5 bases and J by 2 bases, with 16 bases between the two germline ends. The CDR3 loop spans 16 amino acids. The chain's CDR3 is CASSHSPGEGNQPQHF. The CDR3, as DNA: TGTGCCAGCAGCCACTCACCGGGAGAAGGCAATCAGCCCCAGCATTTT. The full variable domain, completed using reference TRBV7-9 and TRBJ1-5, is DTGVSQNPRHKITKRGQNVTFRCDPISEHNRLYWYRQTLGQGPEFLTYFQNEAQLEKSRLLSDRFSAERPKGSFSTLEIQRTEQGDSAMYLCASSHSPGEGNQPQHFGDGTRLSIL.

The chain is built from TRBV3-1 (or the pseudogene TRBV3-2) and TRBJ2-3; 10 bases match TRBD2. CDR1 is LGHDT and CDR2 is YNNKEL in the germline V gene (reference sequence). V gave up 4 bases and J gave up 1 base; unmatched junction bases: 5. CDR3 length equals 16 residues. The CDR3 nucleotides are TGTGCCAGCAGCCCCCGGACTAGCGGTCGCACAGATACGCAGTATTTT. It encodes CASSPRTSGRTDTQYF.

The chain joins TRBV13 to TRBJ2-7; 7 bases align to TRBD1. The CDR3 has 14 amino acids. With V trimmed by 5 bases and J by 2 bases, 6 bases remained unmatched. Germline values: CDR1 PRHDT, CDR2 FYEKMQ (reference sequence). DNA of the CDR3: TGTGCCAGCAGCCCGATAGACAGGGCCTACGAGCAGTACTTC. Residues: CASSPIDRAYEQYF.

In its sample, this clone was seen once. The rearrangement links TRBV10-3 to TRBJ1-1; 10 bases align to TRBD1. This CDR3 contains 16 residues. Germline values: CDR1 ENHRY, CDR2 SYGVKD. V dropped 4 bases and J dropped 4; count of bases not matched to a gene: 9. CDR3 residues: CAISGRTGGVITEAFF. In DNA, the CDR3 is TGTGCCATCAGTGGAAGGACAGGGGGAGTGATCACTGAAGCTTTCTTT.